This record covers a single TCR beta chain. Its antigen is undetermined. Germline CDR1 is SGHTA and CDR2 is FQGNSA. This CDR3 contains 15 residues. V dropped 6 bases and J dropped 6 bases, with 19 bases sitting between them. The sample belongs to a study of human T cells and chemical hapten exposure. Across the study: Patch tests containing 0.01% DPC, applied to the upper back, were read at 6 days. The study, taken as a whole, reports: Having alopecia, donors may respond immunologically unlike healthy people.

TCRdb called the RACE reads again in MiXCR, with one record for every CDR3 protein. The table shows 150,000 to 200,000 distinct CDR3 sequences, with approximately 30% occurring only once. Specified time point: patch test 3, about 24 weeks after DPC sensitization. Indicated treatment: therapeutic diphenylcyclopropenone sensitization with weekly scalp DPC. Every donor had alopecia and was 18 to 70 years old; all were suitable for DPC. V is TRBV7-2 and J is TRBJ2-3; D possibly corresponds to TRBD2 (7 bases). The sequence came from a woman aged 18-30 years with alopecia areata. Some clones in this sample may be carry-over from other donors' samples. The specimen was whole blood, collected in connection with sensitization to the hapten diphenylcyclopropenone (DPC). Here the CDR3 reads CASSQNGGPNDTQYF. In DNA, the CDR3 is TGTGCCAGCAGTCAAAACGGGGGGCCCAACGATACGCAGTATTTT.